The 8 T cell receptor beta chains below were found in one sample sequenced in a study of identical twins. TCRdb itself ran the 5' RACE reads through MiXCR, one entry per CDR3 protein. The data contain about 530,000 distinct CDR3 sequences, approximately 20% of them singletons. In addition, the sample was reused for a study of yellow fever vaccine responses in identical twins.

The sequencing sample was made of CD4+ T cells sorted from blood. The receptors originated from a woman in her late teens or twenties in good health.

V gene TRBV5-1 combines with J gene TRBJ2-1, with 7 bases lining up with TRBD1. The CDR3 is 13 amino acids. The germline V gene encodes CDR1 SGHRS and CDR2 YFSETQ. The ends lost 7 bases at V and 9 bases at J; junction bases unmatched: 10. CDR3 loop: CASRTGADFEQFF. CDR3 nucleotide sequence: TGCGCCAGCCGGACAGGCGCTGACTTTGAGCAGTTCTTC.

This clonotype was detected only a few times. This rearrangement joins TRBV2 to TRBJ2-2; D may be TRBD1 (5 bases). This CDR3 has 14 residues. The V gene lost 2 bases and the J gene lost 5 bases, with 9 bases spanning the gap. Germline V gives CDR1 SNHLY, CDR2 FYNNEI. The CDR3 loop is CASSERGTTGELFF. CDR3 bases: TGTGCCAGCAGTGAAAGGGGAACGACCGGGGAGCTGTTTTTT.

In this sample, this clonotype turned up a few times. The chain uses TRBV4-2 and TRBJ2-1; 7 nucleotides align to TRBD1. Trimming removed 2 bases from V and 6 bases from J; junction bases left unmatched: 25. Germline V lookup: CDR1 LGHNA, CDR2 YNFKEQ. This CDR3 spans 21 amino acids. The CDR3 reads CASSQKIGVGRDRVLSNEQFF. CDR3 DNA: TGTGCCAGCAGCCAAAAGATTGGGGTAGGCCGGGACAGAGTATTATCCAATGAGCAGTTCTTC.

The CDR3 coding sequence is TGTGCCAGCAAATGGGGGACTACGAACACCGGGGAGCTGTTTTTT. Translating it yields CASKWGTTNTGELFF. The J gene is TRBJ2-2, the V gene TRBV5-6; 7 positions match TRBD2. The CDR3 loop spans 15 amino acids. Germline assignment: CDR1 SGHDT and CDR2 YYEEEE. Trimming at V came to 6 bases and at J to 0 bases, leaving 5 bases not matched to a gene.

This clonotype came up many times. This chain links TRBV5-1 with TRBJ2-2; 7 bases are shared with TRBD2. The V segment lost 3 bases and the J segment 4 bases; nucleotides outside the gene matches: 9. The CDR3 is 16 amino acids. Germline V gene lookup returns CDR1 SGHRS and CDR2 YFSETQ. This chain's CDR3 is CASSSGLQRSTGELFF. The CDR3 region has the DNA TGCGCCAGCAGCTCGGGACTACAAAGAAGCACCGGGGAGCTGTTTTTT.

This clonotype has at least ten counts. The chain is built from TRBV3-1 and TRBJ1-2; no clear D. V shed 8 bases and J shed 1 base, with 8 bases lying between them. The CDR3 loop spans 12 amino acids. Germline CDR1 reads LGHDT; CDR2 reads YNNKEL (reference sequence). In nucleotides, the CDR3 is TGTGCCAGCCAGGATCGTAACTATGGCTACACCTTC. Translating gives CASQDRNYGYTF.

The chain links TRBV3-1 to TRBJ2-1; 16 nucleotides line up with TRBD2. The length of the CDR3 is 16 residues. V was clipped by 7 bases and J by 9 bases; unmatched bases: 9. From germline, CDR1 is LGHDT and CDR2 YNNKEL (reference sequence). The CDR3 DNA reads TGTGCCAGCATCAAGGGACTAGCGGGAGGGCCTTCTGAGCAGTTCTTC. Its translation: CASIKGLAGGPSEQFF.

The chain employs TRBV12-3 or TRBV12-4 and TRBJ1-6; a weak D match, TRBD1 (5 bases). The CDR3 is made up of 15 amino acids. V was pared by 5 bases and J by 5 bases, with 13 bases between. Here the CDR3 reads CASSTTDRNNSPLHF. CDR3 sequence (DNA): TGTGCCAGCAGTACGACAGATAGAAATAATTCACCCCTCCACTTT.